This TCR beta chain was sequenced during a study of blood T cell repertoires in COVID-19. Study overall: Sites in the United States, Italy and Spain provided acute and convalescent COVID-19 samples. T cells, B-cell-depleted T cells, or PBMCs supplied cDNA or gDNA.

Seattle cases were enrolled at active infection and followed longitudinally. Original data processing: Cell counts per sample came from amplifying reference gene primers. The table came from immunoSEQ multiplex PCR; TCRdb's copy has only in-frame clones and leaves some out. Clonal size and the V and J genes are those of that table, whereas D and trimming came from the DNA. In the table there are some 300,000 clones, 65% to 90% of which are singletons. J was trimmed by 0 bases and V by 3 bases; bases with no gene match: 1. This CDR3 contains 13 residues. Germline V gene lookup returns CDR1 GTSNPN and CDR2 SVGIG (reference sequence).

The chain employs TRBV30 and TRBJ2-7, with 8 bases identical to TRBD1. The clonotype was recovered from an older woman with COVID-19, enrolled during active disease. What was sequenced was peripheral blood. The CDR3 loop reads CAWSRGLSYEQYF. CDR3 nucleotide sequence: TGTGCCTGGAGCAGGGGGCTCTCCTACGAGCAGTACTTC. The complete variable domain, with remaining parts taken from reference TRBV30 and TRBJ2-7, reads SQTIHQWPATLVQPVGSPLSLECTVEGTSNPNLYWYRQAAGRGLQLLFYSVGIGQISSEVPQNLSASRPQDRQFILSSKKLLLSDSGFYLCAWSRGLSYEQYFGPGTRLTVT.